This T cell receptor (beta chain) stems from a study of blood T cells in healthy people across ages. The study's findings and limits: Any changes in expanded clonotypes were possibly confounded, as donor CMV status remained unknown.

The sample providers were healthy Caucasian people from Russia, aged roughly 6 to 95. This clonotype was observed a few times. Its specificity is unknown. The CDR3 has 13 residues. Alongside a J-beta primer mix, a sample-barcoded 5' primer served in a second PCR lasting about 7 to 11 cycles. Via MiXCR, TCRdb re-called the 5' RACE reads, giving one row per CDR3 protein. The repertoire holds hundreds of thousands of distinct CDR3 sequences, with more than 40% as singletons. The specimen was blood. The receptor's source is an older woman in good health. This chain links TRBV21-1 with TRBJ1-1; no check of the table's D call, TRBD1, against the DNA was made. TRBV21-1 is a listed pseudogene. This chain's CDR3 is CASSGGGRTEAFF. The CDR3 DNA reads TGTGCCAGCAGCGGGGGGGGTAGGACTGAAGCTTTCTTT.